This T cell receptor (beta chain) was recovered during a study of shared clonotypes between healthy human individuals. Study-level findings and limits: Among a few donors, about 5% of naive CD4 clonotypes were found in common.

About this clone itself: Its specificity is unknown.

CDR1 and CDR2 (germline): MDHEN, SYDVKM. The CDR3 runs 16 residues. Trimming removed 6 bases from V and 1 base from J; junction bases left unmatched: 8. At a deep level, the assay was run. The material for each subset, its genomic DNA, was split evenly across several immunoSEQ plates. Using approximately 200 ng DNA, 32,000 or so T cell genomes, the sorted-subset replicate PCRs were run. Measured with immunoSEQ multiplex PCR; TCRdb has only the in-frame clones, and not every one. The table records approximately 2,000,000 clones, about nine tenths of them present only once. Sequencing input: naive CD4+ T cells from PBMCs. Noted subset: CD45RA+ positively selected. The receptor comes from a man between 18 and 35 years old in good health. Some clones in this sample may be carry-over from other donors' samples. This rearrangement joins TRBV28 to TRBJ2-3; the match to TRBD1 covers 9 bases. CDR3 nucleotides: TGTGCCAGCAGACCGACTACAGGGGGCCGCACAGATACGCAGTATTTT. Protein product: CASRPTTGGRTDTQYF.